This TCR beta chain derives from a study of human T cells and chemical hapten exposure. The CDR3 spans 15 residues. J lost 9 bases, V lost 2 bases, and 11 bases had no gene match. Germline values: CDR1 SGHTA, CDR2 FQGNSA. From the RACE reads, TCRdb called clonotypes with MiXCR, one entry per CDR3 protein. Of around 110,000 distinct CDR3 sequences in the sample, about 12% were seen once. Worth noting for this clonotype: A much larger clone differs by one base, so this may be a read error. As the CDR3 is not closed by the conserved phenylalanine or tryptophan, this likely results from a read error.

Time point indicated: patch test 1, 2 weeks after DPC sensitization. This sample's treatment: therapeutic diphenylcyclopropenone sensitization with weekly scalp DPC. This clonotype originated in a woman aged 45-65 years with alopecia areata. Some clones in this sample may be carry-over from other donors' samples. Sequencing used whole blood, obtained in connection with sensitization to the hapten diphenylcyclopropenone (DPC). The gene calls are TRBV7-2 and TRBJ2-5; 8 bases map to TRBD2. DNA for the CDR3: TGTGCCAGCAGCTTATATAGCGGGAATCCCGGGGCCCAGTACCTC. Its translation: CASSLYSGNPGAQYL.